The clone carrying this T cell receptor (beta chain) has at least ten counts. TCR beta CDR3 regions were amplified from RNA transcripts. Amplification began with first-round RT-PCR using HTBI primers, then second-round multiplex PCR was performed. TCRdb re-called the multiplex PCR reads with MiXCR, one entry per CDR3 protein. The data show some 160,000 distinct CDR3 sequences, around 40% seen once. This sample is part of a study of Graves' ophthalmopathy and Graves' hyperthyroidism. Study as a whole: Peripheral blood sampling occurred at initial diagnosis, before any treatment.

Other autoimmune disease, uncontrolled infection, pregnancy and lactation led to exclusion. V lost 4 bases and J lost 7, with 9 bases in between. From germline, CDR1 is KGHDR and CDR2 SFDVKD. CDR3 length equals 13 residues. The sample taken for sequencing was peripheral blood. This TCR derives from a man aged 25 to 40 with Graves' ophthalmopathy. The chain has TRBV24-1 and TRBJ2-2; D unclear. DNA for the CDR3: TGTGCCACCAGTGAAGTCTCGGGCGGGGAGCTGTTTTTT. Its protein is CATSEVSGGELFF.